Listed here are 21 T cell receptor beta chains from one sample, sequenced in a study of blood T cells in healthy people across ages (dated by TCRdb to about 2015). The library was obtained by 5' RACE. For sequencing, an Illumina HiSeq 2500 was employed. A second PCR of about 7 to 12 cycles was performed with a sample-barcoded 5' primer and a J-beta primer mix. Through fastp at Q25 and MiXCR, TCRdb rebuilt clones from the public reads, retaining in-frame beta chains. Each entry merges the rows of one CDR3 protein and shows their most common DNA and genes. The sample includes about 560,000 distinct CDR3 sequences, with roughly a quarter observed a single time. The ten largest account for approximately 4% of the sample. This sample also belongs to another study, concerning T cells of mothers and their children.

Material: blood. The receptors were sampled from a boy aged 2 to 10 in good health.

This clonotype was counted a few times. The gene calls are TRBV29-1 and TRBJ2-5, with D possibly TRBD2 on 6 matching bases. CDR1 and CDR2 (germline): SQVTM, ANQGSEA. The CDR3 has 12 amino acids. The germline V and J ends were trimmed by 4 bases and 11 bases, with 17 bases remaining between them. The CDR3 here is CSVGGGTGEQYF. The CDR3 region has the DNA TGCAGCGTTGGAGGCGGGACGGGAGAGCAGTACTTC.

The chain links TRBV18 to TRBJ2-5; D perhaps matches TRBD2 (5 bases). Trimming left V 2 bases short and J 1 base short, with 11 bases between. This CDR3 spans 15 amino acids. Per germline, CDR1 KGHSH and CDR2 LQKENI. The CDR3 protein is CASSPNEDFQETQYF. CDR3 nucleotide sequence: TGTGCCAGCTCACCAAACGAGGACTTCCAAGAGACCCAGTACTTC.

This clonotype turned up a few times. The chain recombines TRBV6-6 with TRBJ1-5, with D tentatively TRBD1 (6 bases). The CDR3 totals 14 residues. In germline, CDR1 is MNHNY, CDR2 SVGAGI (reference sequence). V gave up 7 bases and J gave up 1 base, with 11 bases separating them. In DNA form, the CDR3 reads TGTGCCAGCACCCAGGGGCAAAGCAATCAGCCCCAGCATTTT. Its translation: CASTQGQSNQPQHF.

Only a few counts were recorded for this clonotype. J is TRBJ2-5 and V is TRBV6-1; 11 nucleotides agree with TRBD2. V shed 6 bases and J 1 base; nucleotides not matched to a gene: 10. This CDR3 has 17 residues. CDR1 MNHNS and CDR2 SASEGT come from the germline V gene. Written as DNA, the CDR3 is TGTGCCAGCAGCAGAGGGACTAGCGGACTAATCCAAGAGACCCAGTACTTC. Translated, it gives CASSRGTSGLIQETQYF.

This clonotype was seen only a few times. The gene calls are TRBV29-1 and TRBJ1-1, with D possibly matching TRBD1 (6 bases). Trimming took off 6 bases at V and 6 bases at J, with 17 bases between the two ends. This CDR3 comprises 13 residues. Per germline, CDR1 SQVTM and CDR2 ANQGSEA. The CDR3 DNA is TGCAGCGTAGTACCCGGGGGACATTCTGAAGCTTTCTTT. Protein: CSVVPGGHSEAFF.

The chain combines TRBV15 with TRBJ2-2; D call uncertain. V lost 0 bases to trimming and J lost 7 bases, with 3 bases between them. This CDR3 contains 12 residues. Per the germline V gene, CDR1 is LNHNV and CDR2 is YYDKDF (reference sequence). CDR3 DNA sequence: TGTGCCACCAGCAGAGATGTCGGGGAGCTGTTTTTT. This sequence encodes CATSRDVGELFF.

This clonotype was seen a handful of times. The chain has TRBV12-3 or TRBV12-4 and TRBJ2-6; D possibly corresponds to TRBD2 (6 bases). The V end was cut by 5 bases, the J end by 0 bases, with 17 bases between. The CDR3 is 18 residues long. The CDR3 nucleotides read TGTGCCAGCAGTCCCCTTGGGGGGACTCACTCTGGGGCCAACGTCCTGACTTTC. This translates into CASSPLGGTHSGANVLTF.

The chain uses TRBV12-5 and TRBJ2-5, with 11 positions matching TRBD2. With the DNA end fitting TRBJ2-1 better, the J assignment may be wrong. The CDR3 is made up of 16 amino acids. Germline V gene sequence: CDR1 LGHNT, CDR2 FRNRAP. The CDR3 loop is CASGSGASGRNNEQFF. The CDR3 DNA follows: TGTGCTAGTGGGTCGGGGGCTAGCGGGAGGAATAATGAGCAGTTCTTC.

The chain is built from TRBV4-3 and TRBJ2-3, with D perhaps TRBD2 (6 bases). V was trimmed by 0 bases and J by 1 base, leaving 14 bases between them. Germline V gene lookup returns CDR1 LGHNA and CDR2 YSLEER. CDR3 length equals 17 residues. The CDR3 loop is CASSQDRLGRRTDTQYF. CDR3 DNA sequence: TGCGCCAGCAGCCAAGATCGTCTAGGGAGGCGCACAGATACGCAGTATTTT.

V and J are TRBV7-6 and TRBJ2-7; D may match TRBD1 or TRBD2 (5 bases each). Germline V gives CDR1 SGHVS, CDR2 FNYEAQ. Trimming removed 4 bases from V and 7 bases from J, with 14 bases in between. This CDR3 has 13 residues. The DNA of the CDR3 is TGTGCCAGCAGCTGGGGACGGCTTTCAGAGCAGTACTTC. Protein product: CASSWGRLSEQYF.

V and J are TRBV7-9 and TRBJ2-5; TRBD1 might be the D (5 bases). The germline V gene has CDR1 SEHNR and CDR2 FQNEAQ (reference sequence). Trimming pared 0 bases from V and 0 bases from J, leaving 8 bases between. The CDR3 is 15 residues long. The CDR3 DNA sequence: TGTGCCAGCAGCTTAGCGGGGCGCTACCAAGAGACCCAGTACTTC. This sequence encodes CASSLAGRYQETQYF.

The rearrangement uses TRBV9 and TRBJ2-5; TRBD2 matches 12 bases. Germline V gives CDR1 SGDLS, CDR2 YYNGEE. V lost 0 bases and J lost 2; bases outside the gene matches: 2. The CDR3 runs 16 residues. The CDR3 is CASSVATSGGQETQYF. The DNA for the CDR3 is TGTGCCAGCAGCGTAGCGACTAGCGGGGGTCAAGAGACCCAGTACTTC. Complete variable domain (other parts from reference TRBV9 and TRBJ2-5): DSGVTQTPKHLITATGQRVTLRCSPRSGDLSVYWYQQSLDQGLQFLIQYYNGEERAKGNILERFSAQQFPDLHSELNLSSLELGDSALYFCASSVATSGGQETQYFGPGTRLLVL.

The V call is TRBV21-1, the J call TRBJ2-7; the D call TRBD1 from the table was never checked on the DNA. TRBV21-1 is a documented pseudogene. This CDR3 is built from 12 residues. CDR3 sequence (DNA): TGTGCAGGACGCAGGGACAAAGACGAGCAGTACTTC. Protein product: CAGRRDKDEQYF.

This rearrangement joins TRBV7-2 to TRBJ2-5; D possibly corresponds to TRBD1 (7 bases). The J call could be wrong; TRBJ2-7 is a better fit for the DNA end. Germline V gene lookup returns CDR1 SGHTA and CDR2 FQGNSA. The CDR3 consists of 15 residues. The CDR3 region has the DNA TGTGCCAGCAGCTTGGCGCTCAGGGGGGCCTACGAGCAGTACTTC. Translating it yields CASSLALRGAYEQYF.

The table lists this clonotype with a few counts. This chain links TRBV5-4 with TRBJ2-7, with a weak D call TRBD1 (6 bases). The V end was cut by 4 bases, the J end by 7 bases, with 18 bases between. The germline V gene encodes CDR1 SGHNT and CDR2 YYREEE (reference sequence). The CDR3 contains 14 residues. The CDR3 protein is CASSTPTGAGEQYF. The CDR3 DNA reads TGTGCCAGCAGCACCCCGACAGGCGCGGGTGAGCAGTACTTC.

In its sample, this clonotype was seen many times. The CDR3 reads CASSQGQDEKLFF. CDR3 nucleotide sequence: TGTGCCAGCTCACAGGGACAGGATGAAAAACTGTTTTTT. This chain connects TRBV18 to TRBJ1-4; 8 nucleotides agree with TRBD1. V lost 4 bases and J lost 6; bases outside the gene matches: 1. The germline CDR1 and CDR2 sequences are KGHSH and LQKENI. The CDR3 is 13 residues long. Drawing the rest from reference TRBV18 and TRBJ1-4, the complete variable domain is NAGVMQNPRHLVRRRGQEARLRCSPMKGHSHVYWYRQLPEEGLKFMVYLQKENIIDESGMPKERFSAEFPKEGPSILRIQQVVRGDSAAYFCASSQGQDEKLFFGSGTQLSVL.

This chain joins TRBV6-5 and TRBJ1-2, with D possibly TRBD1 on 6 matching bases. Germline V CDR1 and CDR2: MNHEY, SVGAGI. The CDR3 is 15 residues long. With 5 bases removed from V and 4 bases from J, the gap between germline ends came to 17 bases. The CDR3 spells CASSNPRQVTYGYTF. The CDR3 coding sequence is TGTGCCAGCAGTAACCCGAGACAGGTCACCTATGGCTACACCTTC.

This clonotype was detected a few times. CDR3 sequence (DNA): TGTGCCACCAACAAACTCGGGGGGACACTGAACACCGGGGAGCTGTTTTTT. Translating gives CATNKLGGTLNTGELFF. The chain employs TRBV15 and TRBJ2-2; tentatively, D is TRBD2 (7 bases). The germline V gene has CDR1 LNHNV and CDR2 YYDKDF (reference sequence). Trimming stripped 7 bases from V and 1 base from J, with 19 bases between. The CDR3 runs 17 residues.

V and J are TRBV12-3 or TRBV12-4 and TRBJ2-5; 10 nucleotides align to TRBD2. The length of the CDR3 is 15 residues. The V and J ends lost 6 bases and 11 bases, in that order; junction bases with no gene match: 15. The CDR3: CASSLGRLAGAKQYF. CDR3 nucleotide sequence: TGTGCCAGCAGCCTAGGGAGGCTAGCGGGAGCCAAGCAGTACTTC.

A single count supports this clonotype. The chain recombines TRBV9 with TRBJ2-1; 8 bases fit TRBD2. The germline CDR1 and CDR2 sequences are SGDLS and YYNGEE. This CDR3 contains 15 residues. The J segment lost 0 bases and the V segment lost 4 bases, leaving 3 bases of the junction unmatched. In nucleotides, the CDR3 is TGTGCCAGCAGCCTAGCGGGTATCTCCTACAATGAGCAGTTCTTC. Translation gives CASSLAGISYNEQFF.

This clonotype has only a few counts. The chain has TRBV7-2 and TRBJ2-3, with no clear D. V lost 4 bases and J lost 0, with 14 bases in between. Germline CDR1 reads SGHTA; CDR2 reads FQGNSA. The CDR3 runs 16 residues. Written as DNA, the CDR3 is TGTGCCAGCAGCTCCGCTCCTTTAGTTAGCACAGATACGCAGTATTTT. It encodes CASSSAPLVSTDTQYF. Filled out from reference TRBV7-2 and TRBJ2-3, the complete variable domain reads GAGVSQSPSNKVTEKGKDVELRCDPISGHTALYWYRQSLGQGLEFLIYFQGNSAPDKSGLPSDRFSAERTGGSVSTLTIQRTQQEDSAVYLCASSSAPLVSTDTQYFGPGTRLTVL.